Given below is one T cell receptor beta chain in context. The clone's antigen remains unknown. Nothing much larger sits one base from this clone, and base qualities are not available. These data originate in a study of blood T cell repertoires in COVID-19 (dated by TCRdb to 2020 to 2021). At the level of the whole study: Samples from collaborators originated in the United States, Italy and Spain and spanned both the acute and convalescent phases of COVID-19. The prospective study material was composed of cDNA or gDNA derived from T cells, B-cell-depleted T cells, or PBMCs. Subjects who had been exposed to COVID-19, were actively infected with it, or had recovered from it provided the deeply sampled blood TCRbeta repertoires that made up the dataset. A freely available public database, intended as a resource for researchers studying the immune response to SARS-CoV-2, is where the repertoires were released. The samples were drawn from the first 160 participants of the ongoing ImmuneRACE study and from 950 to 1,500 subjects provided by 6 global collaborators. Sample metadata almost always included a de-identified subject ID, COVID-19 status, age in years and sex. Where HLA class I and class II types were available, the types were taken from metadata supplied by the sample provider, not from assay-based typing. The paper's findings and limits, for the study overall: How much clinical and demographic metadata was included differed by source and by participant, and the metadata was provided uncurated.

Each collaborating institution followed its own protocols to collect whole blood in K2EDTA tubes. For TCRbeta analysis, collaborators shipped samples in one of three forms: frozen whole blood, isolated PBMCs, or DNA extracted from either of those sample types. A distance of 11 bases separates the germline ends of V and J, which lose 4 bases and 3 bases respectively. Counted from cysteine to phenylalanine, this CDR3 has 14 amino acids. The sequence is cut down to CDR3 DNA, 42 bases in frame from base 1. Per the germline V gene, SGHAT is the CDR1 and FQNNGV is the CDR2. The immunoSEQ Assay, a bias-controlled multiplex PCR, was used to amplify TCRbeta CDR3 regions from genomic DNA. As for the authors' bioinformatics: The number of nucleated cells in each sample was estimated by amplification of reference gene primers within the assay. To quantify the absolute abundance of each unique TCRbeta CDR3 rearrangement, sequence reads were collapsed and filtered. For each sample, productive Simpson clonality was calculated by taking the square root of Simpson's diversity index across productive rearrangements. Imported from immuneACCESS, the table was reduced by TCRdb to in-frame sequences with V and J called. These copies leave out some clones; in studies compared against another copy, an unresolved V gene accounts for under half, and the cause of the remainder is not known. The DNA gave D and trimming, while V, J and clone size come from that table. The sample includes about 260,000 clones, with under 90% observed a single time. The ten biggest clones cover 4.2% of the sample.

This sequence was found in a man between 60 and 75 years old with acute or convalescent COVID-19. The specimen sequenced was peripheral blood. This chain is built from TRBV11-2 and TRBJ2-3, with a weak D call of TRBD2 (5 bases match). Here is the DNA: TGTGCCAGCAGCTCCCGGGGAGTAACAGATACGCAGTATTTT. It specifies CASSSRGVTDTQYF.